The clone carrying this T cell receptor (beta chain) was seen repeatedly, ten times or more. The sample is drawn from a study of molecular identifiers for immune sequencing clone quantification. CDR3 length: 14 amino acids. V gave up 0 bases and J gave up 7 bases; unmatched junction bases: 6. Germline assignment: CDR1 DFQATT and CDR2 SNEGSKA (reference sequence). TCRdb passed the PCR reads through MiXCR, listing each CDR3 protein once. The data show hundreds of thousands of distinct CDR3 sequences, with 25% seen just once and about 0.8% held by the top ten. Sequencing was done on a sample of naive CD8+ T cells from blood, with Jurkat cell RNA spiked in. Documented subset: FACS-sorted CD8+CD4-CCR7+CD45RA+ naive T cells. The chain recombines TRBV20-1 with TRBJ2-1; 7 bases align to TRBD2. The receptor comes from a human donor in good health. Some libraries in this study had Jurkat cell RNA spiked in. CDR3 amino acids: CSARDIQRGNEQFF. The CDR3 nucleotides read TGCAGTGCTAGAGATATCCAGCGGGGTAATGAGCAGTTCTTC.